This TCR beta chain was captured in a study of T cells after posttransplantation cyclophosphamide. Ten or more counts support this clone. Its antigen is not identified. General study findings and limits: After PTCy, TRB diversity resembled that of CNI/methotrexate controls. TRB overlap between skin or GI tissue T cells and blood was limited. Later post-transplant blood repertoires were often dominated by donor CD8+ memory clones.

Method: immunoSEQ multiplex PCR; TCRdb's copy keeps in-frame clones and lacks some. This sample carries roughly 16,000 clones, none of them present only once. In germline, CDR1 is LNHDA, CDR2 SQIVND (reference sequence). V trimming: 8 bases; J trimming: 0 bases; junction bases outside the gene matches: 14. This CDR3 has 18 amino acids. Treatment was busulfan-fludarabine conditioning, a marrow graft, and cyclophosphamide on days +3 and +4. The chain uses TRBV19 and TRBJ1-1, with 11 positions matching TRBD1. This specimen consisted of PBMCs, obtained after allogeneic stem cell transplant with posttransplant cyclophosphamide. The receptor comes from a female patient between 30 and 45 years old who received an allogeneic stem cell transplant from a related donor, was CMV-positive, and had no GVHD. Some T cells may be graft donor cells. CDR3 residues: CASDVAWDRGTMNTEAFF. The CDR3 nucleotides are TGTGCCAGTGACGTAGCCTGGGACAGGGGGACAATGAACACTGAAGCTTTCTTT. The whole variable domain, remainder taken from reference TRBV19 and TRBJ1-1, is DGGITQSPKYLFRKEGQNVTLSCEQNLNHDAMYWYRQDPGQGLRLIYYSQIVNDFQKGDIAEGYSVSREKKESFPLTVTSAQKNPTAFYLCASDVAWDRGTMNTEAFFGQGTRLTVV.